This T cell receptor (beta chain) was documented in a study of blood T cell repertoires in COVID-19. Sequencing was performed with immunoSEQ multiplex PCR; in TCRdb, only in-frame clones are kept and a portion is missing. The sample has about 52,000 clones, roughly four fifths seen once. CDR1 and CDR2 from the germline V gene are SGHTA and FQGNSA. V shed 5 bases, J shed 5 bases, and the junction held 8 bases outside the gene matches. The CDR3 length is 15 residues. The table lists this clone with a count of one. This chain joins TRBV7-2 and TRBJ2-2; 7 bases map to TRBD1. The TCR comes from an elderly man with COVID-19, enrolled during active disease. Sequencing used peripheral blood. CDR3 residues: CASSASHRGTGELFF. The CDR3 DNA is TGTGCCAGCAGCGCTTCACACAGGGGAACCGGGGAGCTGTTTTTT. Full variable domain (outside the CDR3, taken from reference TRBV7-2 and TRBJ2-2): GAGVSQSPSNKVTEKGKDVELRCDPISGHTALYWYRQSLGQGLEFLIYFQGNSAPDKSGLPSDRFSAERTGGSVSTLTIQRTQQEDSAVYLCASSASHRGTGELFFGEGSRLTVL.